This T cell receptor (beta chain) stems from a study of T cell responses to AZD1222 COVID-19 vaccine. Study in general: The analysis combined second doses at about 4 or about 12 weeks.

TCRdb's table, derived via immunoSEQ multiplex PCR, lists solely in-frame clones and lacks some. Of about 180,000 clones in the sample, almost 90% are singletons; the top ten hold 0.49%. V was shortened by 3 bases and J by 1 base, with 9 bases between the two germline ends. Per germline, CDR1 LNHNV and CDR2 YYDKDF (reference sequence). The CDR3 sequence is 14 residues long. A word on this clone: Its antigen remains unknown.

Study-wide findings and caveats: Reportedly, nearly half the spike-specific TCRs target unmutated variant regions.

This specimen was peripheral blood, taken on day 0 of AZD1222 vaccination. This rearrangement joins TRBV15 to TRBJ1-1, with D perhaps TRBD1 (5 bases). The TCR sequence derives from an adult in good health. CDR3 nucleotides: TGTGCCACCAGCAGTTTACAGGCGAACACTGAAGCTTTCTTT. Translating gives CATSSLQANTEAFF.